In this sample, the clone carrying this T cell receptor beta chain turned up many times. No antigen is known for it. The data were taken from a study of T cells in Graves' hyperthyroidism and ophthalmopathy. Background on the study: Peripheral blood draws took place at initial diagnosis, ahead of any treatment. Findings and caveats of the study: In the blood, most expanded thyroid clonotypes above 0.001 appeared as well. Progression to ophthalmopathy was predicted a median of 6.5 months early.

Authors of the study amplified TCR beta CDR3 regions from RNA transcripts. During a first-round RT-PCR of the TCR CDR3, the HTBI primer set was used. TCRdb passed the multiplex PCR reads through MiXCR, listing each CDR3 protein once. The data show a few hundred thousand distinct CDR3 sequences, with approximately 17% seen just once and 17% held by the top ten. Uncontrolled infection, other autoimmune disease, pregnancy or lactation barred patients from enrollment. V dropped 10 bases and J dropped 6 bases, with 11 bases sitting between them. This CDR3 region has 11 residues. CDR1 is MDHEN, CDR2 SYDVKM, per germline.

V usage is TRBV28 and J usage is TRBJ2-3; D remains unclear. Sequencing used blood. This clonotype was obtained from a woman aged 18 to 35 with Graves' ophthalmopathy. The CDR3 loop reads CAIADPDTQYF. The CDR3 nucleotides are TGTGCCATCGCGGACCCTGATACGCAGTATTTT.